Listed here are 29 T cell receptor beta chains from one sample, sequenced in a study of blood T cell repertoires in COVID-19. Clones were read by immunoSEQ multiplex PCR, and TCRdb kept only the in-frame ones, dropping some. The sample has about 230,000 clones, under 85% seen once. Material for sequencing was peripheral blood. All receptors come from a woman in her twenties or thirties with COVID-19, enrolled during active disease.

This clone was recorded only once. The CDR3 sequence is CSVEDSRAYTDTQYF. DNA for the CDR3: TGCAGCGTTGAAGATAGCCGCGCATACACAGATACGCAGTATTTT. The chain recombines TRBV29-1 with TRBJ2-3; D remains ambiguous. The CDR3 totals 15 residues. Germline lookup yields CDR1 SQVTM and CDR2 ANQGSEA. Trimming took off 0 bases at V and 2 bases at J, with 12 bases between the two ends.

The gene calls are TRBV9 and TRBJ2-5, with D possibly TRBD1 on 6 matching bases. V was clipped by 0 bases and J by 5 bases, with 14 bases between them. This CDR3 is built from 15 residues. CDR1 is SGDLS, CDR2 YYNGEE, per germline. The CDR3 DNA follows: TGTGCCAGCAGCGTAGCAGGGGTTGGTGTGGAGACCCAGTACTTC. Translating it yields CASSVAGVGVETQYF.

The chain combines TRBV24-1 with TRBJ2-7; TRBD2 matches at 9 bases. J gave up 0 bases and V 4 bases, and 6 bases lay outside the gene matches. Germline-derived CDR1 and CDR2 are KGHDR and SFDVKD. The CDR3 runs 16 residues. The CDR3 DNA reads TGTGCCACCAGTGACCCGACTAGCGGCAGCTCCTACGAGCAGTACTTC. This gives the protein CATSDPTSGSSYEQYF.

The count of this clone is one. The chain employs TRBV28 and TRBJ2-1, with 8 bases lining up with TRBD2. Germline assignment: CDR1 MDHEN and CDR2 SYDVKM. V shed 5 bases and J 4 bases; nucleotides not matched to a gene: 10. CDR3 length: 16 amino acids. CDR3 amino acids: CASSPVRGGGYNEQFF. The CDR3 region has the DNA TGTGCCAGCAGTCCAGTTCGGGGGGGCGGTTACAATGAGCAGTTCTTC.

The chain employs TRBV14 and TRBJ1-2, with a tentative D call TRBD1 (6 bases). CDR3 length: 14 amino acids. CDR1 SGHDN and CDR2 FVKESK come from the germline V gene. The V and J ends lost 4 bases and 5 bases respectively, with 14 bases between them. The CDR3 sequence: CASSPPGAGYGYTF. The CDR3 DNA sequence: TGTGCCAGCAGCCCTCCAGGGGCAGGGTATGGCTACACCTTC.

This sequence joins TRBV29-1 and TRBJ2-3, with 9 nucleotides matching TRBD1. V lost 2 bases to trimming and J lost 2 bases; unmatched junction nucleotides: 5. The germline V gene encodes CDR1 SQVTM and CDR2 ANQGSEA. The CDR3 covers 15 residues. Written as DNA, the CDR3 is TGCAGCGTTGAATGGGGACAGGGCCTCACAGATACGCAGTATTTT. It encodes CSVEWGQGLTDTQYF.

The rearrangement uses TRBV5-1 and TRBJ1-5; no definite D call. The CDR3 has 16 residues. V was trimmed by 0 bases and J by 1 base, leaving 11 bases between them. The germline gives CDR1 SGHRS, CDR2 YFSETQ. The CDR3 DNA reads TGCGCCAGCAGCTTGGAAGGAGCCGGGAGCAATCAGCCCCAGCATTTT. Amino acid sequence: CASSLEGAGSNQPQHF.

This chain joins TRBV30 and TRBJ1-2; 8 positions match TRBD1. Germline lookup yields CDR1 GTSNPN and CDR2 SVGIG (reference sequence). The CDR3 runs 12 residues. Trimming cost V 4 bases and J 8 bases; bases outside gene matches: 6. The CDR3 protein is CAWMGDRWGYTF. DNA for the CDR3: TGTGCCTGGATGGGGGACAGGTGGGGCTACACCTTC.

The genes are TRBV11-3 and TRBJ2-1, with 7 positions matching TRBD2. The CDR3 is 14 residues long. Germline V gene lookup returns CDR1 SGHNT and CDR2 YENEEA. V shed 1 base and J 5 bases; nucleotides not matched to a gene: 2. The CDR3 DNA is TGTGCCAGCAGCTTAGGGCGGGGGAACAATGAGCAGTTCTTC. Amino acids: CASSLGRGNNEQFF.

This clone occurred many times. This chain links TRBV19 with TRBJ1-5; 7 bases line up with TRBD1. Germline V gene lookup returns CDR1 LNHDA and CDR2 SQIVND (reference sequence). CDR3 length: 14 amino acids. Trimming at V came to 4 bases and at J to 5 bases, leaving 5 bases not matched to a gene. In nucleotides, the CDR3 is TGTGCCAGTAGTACCCGGGACAGCTATCAGCCCCAGCATTTT. Encoded protein: CASSTRDSYQPQHF. The variable domain in full, completed from reference TRBV19 and TRBJ1-5, reads DGGITQSPKYLFRKEGQNVTLSCEQNLNHDAMYWYRQDPGQGLRLIYYSQIVNDFQKGDIAEGYSVSREKKESFPLTVTSAQKNPTAFYLCASSTRDSYQPQHFGDGTRLSIL.

This rearrangement joins TRBV27 to TRBJ2-6, with TRBD1 matching 7 bases. With V trimmed by 9 bases and J by 2 bases, 4 bases remained unmatched. The germline V gene encodes CDR1 MNHEY and CDR2 SMNVEV (reference sequence). The CDR3 is made up of 14 amino acids. The CDR3 sequence: CAREQGTGANVLTF. In DNA, the CDR3 is TGTGCCAGGGAACAGGGGACTGGGGCCAACGTCCTGACTTTC.

This rearrangement joins TRBV9 to TRBJ1-1; TRBD1 aligns across 7 bases. The germline gives CDR1 SGDLS, CDR2 YYNGEE. The CDR3 totals 15 residues. Trimming removed 3 bases from V and 1 base from J; junction bases left unmatched: 6. Written as DNA, the CDR3 is TGTGCCAGCAGCGAATGGACAGGAGCGAACACTGAAGCTTTCTTT. It yields the protein CASSEWTGANTEAFF.

The chain joins TRBV6-5 to TRBJ2-1; 10 bases line up with TRBD2. The CDR3 covers 15 residues. V lost 2 bases and J lost 7; bases outside the gene matches: 5. Germline loops: CDR1 MNHEY, CDR2 SVGAGI. This chain's CDR3 is CASSYGLADRNEQFF. CDR3 nucleotide sequence: TGTGCCAGCAGTTACGGACTAGCGGACCGAAATGAGCAGTTCTTC.

The chain employs TRBV5-1 and TRBJ2-7, with 7 bases that match TRBD1. Losses at the gene ends were 4 bases for V and 5 bases for J; bases not matched to a gene: 18. CDR3 length equals 17 residues. CDR1 is SGHRS and CDR2 is YFSETQ in the germline V gene. CDR3 sequence: CASSPVTGPVPANEQYF. The CDR3 DNA reads as TGCGCCAGCAGCCCTGTGACAGGGCCCGTCCCCGCGAACGAGCAGTACTTC.

The chain couples TRBV7-9 to TRBJ1-5, with D unclear. V was cut by 0 bases and J by 7 bases, with 4 bases left in between. CDR1 is SEHNR, CDR2 FQNEAQ, per germline (reference sequence). The CDR3 runs 12 residues. The DNA of the CDR3 is TGTGCCAGCAGCTTAGCCGAGCAGCCCCAGCATTTT. The encoded protein is CASSLAEQPQHF.

The rearrangement joins TRBV7-3 to TRBJ1-1, with D hard to call. The CDR3 is 13 residues long. Germline CDR1 is SGHTA and CDR2 is FQGTGA. With 3 bases removed from V and 4 bases from J, the gap between germline ends came to 9 bases. The DNA of the CDR3 is TGTGCCAGCAGCTTCGGGGTGCCCACTGAAGCTTTCTTT. Translated: CASSFGVPTEAFF.

This sequence joins TRBV5-6 and TRBJ2-1; 7 bases fit TRBD2. V lost 4 bases, J lost 9 bases, and 7 bases stayed unmatched. The CDR3 spans 13 residues. The germline CDR1 and CDR2 sequences are SGHDT and YYEEEE. CDR3 amino acids: CASSLSAGVEQFF. CDR3 DNA sequence: TGTGCCAGCAGCCTCTCCGCGGGAGTTGAGCAGTTCTTC. The whole variable domain, remainder taken from reference TRBV5-6 and TRBJ2-1, is DAGVTQSPTHLIKTRGQQVTLRCSPKSGHDTVSWYQQALGQGPQFIFQYYEEEERQRGNFPDRFSGHQFPNYSSELNVNALLLGDSALYLCASSLSAGVEQFFGPGTRLTVL.

The rearrangement uses TRBV29-1 and TRBJ2-1; TRBD2 is a possible D gene (5 bases). Germline V gene sequence: CDR1 SQVTM, CDR2 ANQGSEA. Trimming pared 7 bases from V and 10 bases from J, leaving 17 bases between. There are 12 residues in the CDR3. The CDR3: CSARDWAGEQFF. CDR3 DNA: TGCAGCGCCCGAGACTGGGCGGGCGAGCAGTTCTTC.

This clone was counted a few times. The chain combines TRBV3-1 (or the pseudogene TRBV3-2) with TRBJ2-5; weak D call: TRBD1 (6 bases). The CDR3 loop spans 14 amino acids. In germline, CDR1 is LGHDT, CDR2 YNNKEL (reference sequence). V shed 4 bases and J shed 0 bases, with 9 bases lying between them. The CDR3 loop is CASSRRQDQETQYF. In DNA form, the CDR3 reads TGTGCCAGCAGCCGTCGACAGGACCAAGAGACCCAGTACTTC.

This clone has more than one count but fewer than ten. This chain uses TRBV18 with TRBJ1-4; 7 bases agree with TRBD1. The CDR3 spans 17 residues. CDR1 and CDR2 (germline): KGHSH, LQKENI. The J segment lost 3 bases and the V segment lost 5 bases, leaving 12 bases of the junction unmatched. CDR3 in amino acids: CASSFSPGQSANEKLFF. The CDR3 DNA sequence: TGTGCCAGCTCATTCTCACCGGGACAGTCAGCTAATGAAAAACTGTTTTTT.

The chain joins TRBV27 to TRBJ2-1; no clear D. The CDR3 consists of 13 residues. Germline V gives CDR1 MNHEY, CDR2 SMNVEV (reference sequence). Between the trimmed V and J ends, which lost 7 bases and 3 bases, there was a span of 10 bases. The CDR3 reads CASTEYGYNEQFF. The CDR3 nucleotides read TGTGCCAGCACCGAATACGGCTACAATGAGCAGTTCTTC.

J is TRBJ1-1 and V is TRBV19; D call uncertain. Germline V gene lookup returns CDR1 LNHDA and CDR2 SQIVND (reference sequence). The CDR3 spans 15 residues. V dropped 3 bases and J dropped 5 bases, with 16 bases sitting between them. CDR3 region: CASSIAGGGGTEAFF. The DNA of the CDR3 is TGTGCCAGTAGTATTGCTGGTGGTGGCGGGACTGAAGCTTTCTTT.

In its sample, this clone was seen a few times. The V call is TRBV6-6, the J call TRBJ1-2; 8 bases align to TRBD1. The CDR3 is made up of 12 amino acids. The V gene's germline CDR1 is MNHNY and CDR2 SVGAGI (reference sequence). J lost 8 bases, V lost 7 bases, and 6 bases had no gene match. In DNA form, the CDR3 reads TGTGCCAGCACCTCAGGGGGCCGCGGCTACACCTTC. It is translated as CASTSGGRGYTF.

The chain has TRBV9 and TRBJ2-6; 11 nucleotides line up with TRBD1. Germline assignment: CDR1 SGDLS and CDR2 YYNGEE. This CDR3 contains 18 residues. V was pared by 0 bases and J by 2 bases, with 4 bases of the junction left unmatched. The CDR3, as DNA: TGTGCCAGCAGCGTAGTTGGGACAGGGGGAACTGGGGCCAACGTCCTGACTTTC. Translated: CASSVVGTGGTGANVLTF. The full variable domain, its missing parts supplied by reference TRBV9 and TRBJ2-6, is DSGVTQTPKHLITATGQRVTLRCSPRSGDLSVYWYQQSLDQGLQFLIQYYNGEERAKGNILERFSAQQFPDLHSELNLSSLELGDSALYFCASSVVGTGGTGANVLTFGAGSRLTVL.

In DNA form, the CDR3 reads TGTGCCAGCAGCCGAGGGGGACGGATCTCCTACAATGAGCAGTTCTTC. As protein: CASSRGGRISYNEQFF. The chain carries TRBV5-6 and TRBJ2-1, with D perhaps TRBD1 (6 bases). CDR1 and CDR2 (germline): SGHDT, YYEEEE. This CDR3 is 16 amino acids long. Trimming took off 4 bases at V and 0 bases at J, with 14 bases between the two ends.

The chain joins TRBV28 to TRBJ1-1, with 7 bases identical to TRBD1. Germline-derived CDR1 and CDR2 are MDHEN and SYDVKM. The CDR3 is 16 amino acids. Losses at the gene ends were 6 bases for V and 3 bases for J; bases not matched to a gene: 13. CDR3 sequence: CASRGITTGADTEAFF. The CDR3 nucleotides read TGTGCCAGCAGGGGGATAACCACAGGGGCGGACACTGAAGCTTTCTTT.

The genes are TRBV4-3 and TRBJ2-1, with TRBD2 identical over 11 bases. The junction had 13 bases not matched to a gene; V was cut back by 1 base and J by 5 bases. Germline V gene data show CDR1 as LGHNA and CDR2 as YSLEER. This CDR3 contains 19 residues. CDR3 region: CASSQGLAGSADGDNEQFF. CDR3 bases: TGCGCCAGCAGCCAAGGACTAGCGGGATCCGCAGACGGGGACAATGAGCAGTTCTTC.

A single count supports this clone. This chain connects TRBV6-6 to TRBJ1-1; no firm D call. Germline CDR1 reads MNHNY; CDR2 reads SVGAGI (reference sequence). CDR3 size: 13 residues. V was shortened by 6 bases and J by 6 bases, with 14 bases between the two germline ends. The CDR3 protein is CASRVIMGPEAFF. In DNA, the CDR3 is TGTGCCAGCAGAGTGATAATGGGCCCTGAAGCTTTCTTT.

The chain recombines TRBV6-5 with TRBJ2-1; D is possibly TRBD2 (6 bases). The germline gives CDR1 MNHEY, CDR2 SVGAGI. The CDR3 length is 14 residues. Trimming cost V 0 bases and J 7 bases, with 10 bases left between them. The CDR3: CASSYSLSGNEQFF. The CDR3 bases are TGTGCCAGCAGTTACTCCCTCAGCGGGAATGAGCAGTTCTTC.